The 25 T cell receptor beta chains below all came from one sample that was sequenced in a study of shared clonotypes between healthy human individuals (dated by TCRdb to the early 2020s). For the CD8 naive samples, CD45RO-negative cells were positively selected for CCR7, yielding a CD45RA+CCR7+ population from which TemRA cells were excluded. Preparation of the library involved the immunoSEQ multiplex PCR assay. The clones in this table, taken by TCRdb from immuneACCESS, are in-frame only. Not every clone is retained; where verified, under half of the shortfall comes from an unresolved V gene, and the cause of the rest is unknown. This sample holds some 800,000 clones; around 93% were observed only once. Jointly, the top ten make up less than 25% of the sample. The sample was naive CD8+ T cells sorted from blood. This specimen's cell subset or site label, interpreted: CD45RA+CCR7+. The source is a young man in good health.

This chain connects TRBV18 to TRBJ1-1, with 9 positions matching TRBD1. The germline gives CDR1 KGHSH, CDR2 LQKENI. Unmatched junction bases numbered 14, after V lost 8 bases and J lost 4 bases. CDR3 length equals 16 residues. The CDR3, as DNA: TGTGCCAGCCGACCGGCGGGACAGGGTGGATTCACTGAAGCTTTCTTT. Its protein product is CASRPAGQGGFTEAFF.

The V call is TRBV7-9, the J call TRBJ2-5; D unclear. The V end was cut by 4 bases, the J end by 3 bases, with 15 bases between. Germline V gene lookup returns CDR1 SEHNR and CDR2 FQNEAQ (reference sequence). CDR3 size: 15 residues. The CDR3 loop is CASSSPRGWEETQYF. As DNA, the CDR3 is TGTGCCAGCAGCTCCCCGAGAGGATGGGAAGAGACCCAGTACTTC. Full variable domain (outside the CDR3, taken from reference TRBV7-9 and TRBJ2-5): DTGVSQNPRHKITKRGQNVTFRCDPISEHNRLYWYRQTLGQGPEFLTYFQNEAQLEKSRLLSDRFSAERPKGSFSTLEIQRTEQGDSAMYLCASSSPRGWEETQYFGPGTRLLVL.

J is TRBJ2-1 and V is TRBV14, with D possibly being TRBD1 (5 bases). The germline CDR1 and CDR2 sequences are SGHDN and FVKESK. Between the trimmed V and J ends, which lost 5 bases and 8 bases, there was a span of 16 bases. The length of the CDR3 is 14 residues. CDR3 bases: TGTGCCAGCAGCGCTCAGGGAATGGGCGATGAGCAGTTCTTC. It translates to CASSAQGMGDEQFF.

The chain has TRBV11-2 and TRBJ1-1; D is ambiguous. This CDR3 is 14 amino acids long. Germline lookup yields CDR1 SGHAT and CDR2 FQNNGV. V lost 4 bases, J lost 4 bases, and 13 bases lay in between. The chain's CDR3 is CASSSSDGFTEAFF. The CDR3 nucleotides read TGTGCCAGCAGCTCAAGTGACGGATTCACTGAAGCTTTCTTT.

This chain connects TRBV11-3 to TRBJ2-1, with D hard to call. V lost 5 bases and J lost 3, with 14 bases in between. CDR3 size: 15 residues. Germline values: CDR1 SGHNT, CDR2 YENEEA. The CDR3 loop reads CASSDSLNGYNEQFF. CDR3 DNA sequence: TGTGCCAGCAGCGACTCCCTTAACGGCTACAATGAGCAGTTCTTC.

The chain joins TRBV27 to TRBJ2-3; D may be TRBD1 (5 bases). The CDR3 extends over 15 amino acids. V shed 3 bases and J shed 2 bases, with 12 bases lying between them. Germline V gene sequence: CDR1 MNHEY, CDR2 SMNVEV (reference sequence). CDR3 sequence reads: CASSFGAGPTDTQYF. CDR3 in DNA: TGTGCCAGCAGTTTTGGGGCTGGCCCCACAGATACGCAGTATTTT.

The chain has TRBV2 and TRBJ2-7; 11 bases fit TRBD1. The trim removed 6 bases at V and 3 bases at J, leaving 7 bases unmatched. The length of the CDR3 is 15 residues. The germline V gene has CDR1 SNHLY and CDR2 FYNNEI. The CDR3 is CASRGTGGMLYEQYF. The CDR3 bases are TGTGCCAGCAGAGGGACAGGGGGAATGCTCTACGAGCAGTACTTC.

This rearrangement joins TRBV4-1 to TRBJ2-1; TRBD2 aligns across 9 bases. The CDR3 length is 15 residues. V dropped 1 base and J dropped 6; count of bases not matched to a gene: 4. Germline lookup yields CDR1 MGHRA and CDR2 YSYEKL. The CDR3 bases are TGCGCCAGCAGCCAAGCCTTAGCGGGAGTCAATGAGCAGTTCTTC. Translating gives CASSQALAGVNEQFF.

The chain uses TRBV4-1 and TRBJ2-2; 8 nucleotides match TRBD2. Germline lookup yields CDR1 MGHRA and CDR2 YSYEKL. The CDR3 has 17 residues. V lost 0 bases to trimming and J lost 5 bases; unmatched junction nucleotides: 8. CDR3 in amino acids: CASSQDYKRELTGELFF. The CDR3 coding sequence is TGCGCCAGCAGCCAAGATTATAAGCGGGAGTTAACCGGGGAGCTGTTTTTT.

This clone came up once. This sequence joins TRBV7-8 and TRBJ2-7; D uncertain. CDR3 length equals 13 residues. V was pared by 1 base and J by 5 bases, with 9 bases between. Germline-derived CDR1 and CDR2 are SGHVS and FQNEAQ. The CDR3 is CASSLGFTDEQYF. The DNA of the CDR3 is TGTGCCAGCAGCTTAGGTTTTACGGACGAGCAGTACTTC.

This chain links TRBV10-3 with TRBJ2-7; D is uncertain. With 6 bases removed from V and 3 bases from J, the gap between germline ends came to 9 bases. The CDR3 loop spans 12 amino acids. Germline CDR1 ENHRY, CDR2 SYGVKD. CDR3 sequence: CAISEEYYEQYF. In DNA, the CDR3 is TGTGCCATCAGCGAAGAATACTACGAGCAGTACTTC.

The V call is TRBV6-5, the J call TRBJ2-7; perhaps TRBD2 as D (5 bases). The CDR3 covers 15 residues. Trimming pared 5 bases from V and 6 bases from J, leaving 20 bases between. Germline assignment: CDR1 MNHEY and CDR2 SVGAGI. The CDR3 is CASSQTVGAPLEQYF. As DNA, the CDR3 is TGTGCCAGCAGTCAAACCGTGGGAGCCCCTCTCGAGCAGTACTTC.

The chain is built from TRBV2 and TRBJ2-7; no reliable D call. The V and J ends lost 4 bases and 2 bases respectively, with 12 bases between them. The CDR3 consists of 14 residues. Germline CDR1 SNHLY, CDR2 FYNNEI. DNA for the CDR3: TGTGCCAGCAGTGGAGAGACGGTCCCCTACGAGCAGTACTTC. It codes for CASSGETVPYEQYF.

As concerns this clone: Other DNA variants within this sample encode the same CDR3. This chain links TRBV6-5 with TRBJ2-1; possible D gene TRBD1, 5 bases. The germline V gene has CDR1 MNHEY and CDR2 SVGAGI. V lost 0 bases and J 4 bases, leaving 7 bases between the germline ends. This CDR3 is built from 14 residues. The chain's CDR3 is CASSYSGQYNEQFF. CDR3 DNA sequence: TGTGCCAGCAGTTACTCAGGACAATACAATGAGCAGTTCTTC.

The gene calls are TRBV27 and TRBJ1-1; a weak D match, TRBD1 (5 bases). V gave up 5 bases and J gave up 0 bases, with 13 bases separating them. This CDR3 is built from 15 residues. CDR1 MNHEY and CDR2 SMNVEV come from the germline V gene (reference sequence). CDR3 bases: TGTGCCAGCAGTGGGGGGGAGACAATGAACACTGAAGCTTTCTTT. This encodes CASSGGETMNTEAFF.

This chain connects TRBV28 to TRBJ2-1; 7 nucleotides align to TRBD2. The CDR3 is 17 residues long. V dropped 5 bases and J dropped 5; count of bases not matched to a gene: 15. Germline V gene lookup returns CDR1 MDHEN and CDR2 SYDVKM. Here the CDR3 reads CASSSPRILADNNEQFF. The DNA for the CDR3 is TGTGCCAGCAGTAGCCCTCGGATCCTAGCGGACAACAATGAGCAGTTCTTC. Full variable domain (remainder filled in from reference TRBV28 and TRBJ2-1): DVKVTQSSRYLVKRTGEKVFLECVQDMDHENMFWYRQDPGLGLRLIYFSYDVKMKEKGDIPEGYSVSREKKERFSLILESASTNQTSMYLCASSSPRILADNNEQFFGPGTRLTVL.

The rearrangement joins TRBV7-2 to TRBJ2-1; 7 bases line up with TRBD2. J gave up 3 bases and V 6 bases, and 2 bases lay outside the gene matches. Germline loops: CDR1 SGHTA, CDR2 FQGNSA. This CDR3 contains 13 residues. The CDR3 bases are TGTGCCAGCAGGGGGGGGAACTACAATGAGCAGTTCTTC. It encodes CASRGGNYNEQFF.

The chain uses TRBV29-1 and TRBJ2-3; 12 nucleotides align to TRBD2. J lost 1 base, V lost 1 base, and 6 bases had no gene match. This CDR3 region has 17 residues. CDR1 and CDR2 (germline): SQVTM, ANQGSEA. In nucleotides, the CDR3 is TGCAGCGTTGAAGGGACTAGCGGGAATTCTGGCACAGATACGCAGTATTTT. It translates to CSVEGTSGNSGTDTQYF.

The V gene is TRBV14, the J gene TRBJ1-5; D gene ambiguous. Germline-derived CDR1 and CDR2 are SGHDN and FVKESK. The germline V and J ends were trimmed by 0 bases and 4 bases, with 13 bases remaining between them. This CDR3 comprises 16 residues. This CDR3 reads CASSQDWSRRNQPQHF. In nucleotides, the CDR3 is TGTGCCAGCAGCCAAGATTGGAGCAGGAGGAATCAGCCCCAGCATTTT.

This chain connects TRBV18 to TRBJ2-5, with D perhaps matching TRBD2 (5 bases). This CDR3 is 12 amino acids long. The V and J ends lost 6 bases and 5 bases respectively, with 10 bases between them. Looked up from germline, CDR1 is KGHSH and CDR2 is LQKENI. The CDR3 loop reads CASSAWEETQYF. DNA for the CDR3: TGTGCCAGCTCGGCGTGGGAGGAGACCCAGTACTTC.

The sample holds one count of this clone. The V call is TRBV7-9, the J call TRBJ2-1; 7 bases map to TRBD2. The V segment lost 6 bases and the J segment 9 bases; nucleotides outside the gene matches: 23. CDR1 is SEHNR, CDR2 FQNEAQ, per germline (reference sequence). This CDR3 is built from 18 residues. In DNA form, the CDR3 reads TGTGCCAGCAGGCCCCCTCTACGGGAGGCAGGCGCGTGGGGTGAGCAGTTCTTC. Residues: CASRPPLREAGAWGEQFF.

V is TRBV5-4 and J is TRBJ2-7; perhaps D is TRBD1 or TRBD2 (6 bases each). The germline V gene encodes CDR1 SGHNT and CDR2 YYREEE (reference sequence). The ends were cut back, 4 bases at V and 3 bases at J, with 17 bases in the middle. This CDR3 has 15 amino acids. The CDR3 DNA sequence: TGTGCCAGCAGCCTACGCCGGGGGCCGGTCTACGAGCAGTACTTC. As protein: CASSLRRGPVYEQYF. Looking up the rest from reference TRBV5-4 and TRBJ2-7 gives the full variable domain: ETGVTQSPTHLIKTRGQQVTLRCSSQSGHNTVSWYQQALGQGPQFIFQYYREEENGRGNFPPRFSGLQFPNYSSELNVNALELDDSALYLCASSLRRGPVYEQYFGPGTRLTVT.

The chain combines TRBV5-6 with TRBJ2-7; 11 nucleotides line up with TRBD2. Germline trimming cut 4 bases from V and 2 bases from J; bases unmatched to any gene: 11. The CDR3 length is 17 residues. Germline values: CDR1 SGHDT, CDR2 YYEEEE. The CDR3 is CASSPGTGTSGTYEQYF. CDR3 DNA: TGTGCCAGCAGCCCCGGGACAGGGACTAGCGGTACCTACGAGCAGTACTTC. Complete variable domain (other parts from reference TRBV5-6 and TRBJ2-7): DAGVTQSPTHLIKTRGQQVTLRCSPKSGHDTVSWYQQALGQGPQFIFQYYEEEERQRGNFPDRFSGHQFPNYSSELNVNALLLGDSALYLCASSPGTGTSGTYEQYFGPGTRLTVT.

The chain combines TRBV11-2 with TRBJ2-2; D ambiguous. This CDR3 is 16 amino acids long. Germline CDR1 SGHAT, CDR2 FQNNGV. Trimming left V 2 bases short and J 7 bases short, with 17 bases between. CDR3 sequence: CASSLKVSGLGGELFF. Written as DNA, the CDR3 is TGTGCCAGCAGCTTAAAAGTATCCGGGTTAGGCGGGGAGCTGTTTTTT.

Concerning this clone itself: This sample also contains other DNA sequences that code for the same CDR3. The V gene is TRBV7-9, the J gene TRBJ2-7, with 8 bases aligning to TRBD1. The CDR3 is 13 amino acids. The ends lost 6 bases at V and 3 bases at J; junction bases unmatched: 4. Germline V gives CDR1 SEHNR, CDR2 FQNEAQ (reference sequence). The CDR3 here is CASRPTGGYEQYF. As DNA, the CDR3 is TGTGCCAGCAGACCTACAGGGGGCTACGAGCAGTACTTC.